The T cell receptor (beta chain) under discussion was sequenced for a study of identical twins. TCRdb recomputed calls from the 5' RACE reads with MiXCR, one row per CDR3 protein. The sample consists of 1.5 million to 2 million distinct CDR3 sequences, 25% to 35% of them appearing once. CDR1 is DFQATT and CDR2 is SNEGSKA in the germline V gene (reference sequence). V lost 0 bases and J lost 6; bases outside the gene matches: 14. The CDR3 consists of 17 residues. In its sample, this clonotype was seen a few times. The chain joins TRBV20-1 to TRBJ2-3, with 8 bases matching TRBD2. The sample consisted of cord blood. The clonotype originates from a newborn girl in good health. The CDR3 nucleotides are TGCAGTGCTAGAGATCTCGAGTCGGCGGGAGGTTGGGATACGCAGTATTTT. Translating gives CSARDLESAGGWDTQYF.